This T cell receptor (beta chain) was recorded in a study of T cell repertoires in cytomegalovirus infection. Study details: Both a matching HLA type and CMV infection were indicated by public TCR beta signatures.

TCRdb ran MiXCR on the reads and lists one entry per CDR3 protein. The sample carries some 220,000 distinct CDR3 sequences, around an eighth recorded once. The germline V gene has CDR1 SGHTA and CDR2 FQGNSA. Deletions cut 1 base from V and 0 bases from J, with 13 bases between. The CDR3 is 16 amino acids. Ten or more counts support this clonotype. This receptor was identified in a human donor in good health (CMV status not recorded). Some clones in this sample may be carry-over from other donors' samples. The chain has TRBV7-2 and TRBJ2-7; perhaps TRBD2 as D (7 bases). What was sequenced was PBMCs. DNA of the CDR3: TGTGCCAGCAGCTTAGGCGGCGGGGGCAACTCCTACGAGCAGTACTTC. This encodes CASSLGGGGNSYEQYF.